This T cell receptor beta chain was sequenced during a study of identical twins. TCRdb independently ran MiXCR on the 5' RACE reads; one entry per CDR3 protein. There are 350,000 to 450,000 distinct CDR3 sequences in the sample; 18% occur only once, and 9.5% to 15% lies in the top ten. Per the germline V gene, CDR1 is SQVTM and CDR2 is ANQGSEA. The CDR3 extends over 13 amino acids. J was trimmed by 4 bases and V by 5 bases; bases with no gene match: 4. As concerns this clonotype: Its antigen is currently unknown.

Regarding the study as a whole: Insertions were reduced in abundant cord blood beta clonotypes but not in memory repertoires. The degree of excess twin sharing was weaker in beta out-of-frame sequences. A cross-sectional statistical analysis, not follow-up of the same donors, supported the conclusions. Diverse VJ usage suggested most zero-insertion clonotypes were not invariant T cells.

Material: naive T cells sorted from blood. The V gene is TRBV29-1, the J gene TRBJ1-3; 8 nucleotides align to TRBD1. This TCR was recovered from a man in his forties or fifties in good health. This CDR3 reads CSVQDRAGNTIYF. CDR3 bases: TGCAGCGTTCAGGACAGGGCGGGAAACACCATATATTTT. The variable domain in full, with the rest retrieved from reference TRBV29-1 and TRBJ1-3, is SAVISQKPSRDICQRGTSLTIQCQVDSQVTMMFWYRQQPGQSLTLIATANQGSEATYESGFVIDKFPISRPNLTFSTLTVSNMSPEDSSIYLCSVQDRAGNTIYFGEGSWLTVV.